Listed here are 3 T cell receptor beta chains from one sample, sequenced in a study of cytotoxic CD8 clonotypes in ibrutinib-treated CLL (dated by TCRdb to the early 2020s). The receptor library was made with the immunoSEQ multiplex PCR assay. TCRdb took this table from immuneACCESS and kept in-frame rearrangements with V and J called. Such tables lack part of the clones; where checked against another copy, unresolved V genes explain under half of the gap, and the rest is unexplained. The sample has about 300,000 clones on record, approximately 67% of them singletons. Around 6.6% of the sample lies in the top ten. Sequencing used PBMCs, obtained after 36 months of ibrutinib treatment. These receptors were taken from a human donor with chronic lymphocytic leukemia.

The chain uses TRBV5-4 and TRBJ2-1, with a tentative D call TRBD2 (5 bases). This CDR3 contains 14 residues. In germline, CDR1 is SGHNT, CDR2 YYREEE (reference sequence). Trimming removed 4 bases from V and 4 bases from J, with 12 bases in between. The CDR3 here is CASSPATRYNEQFF. Here the CDR3 DNA reads TGTGCCAGCAGCCCCGCCACTAGATACAATGAGCAGTTCTTC. Based on the CDR3 plus reference TRBV5-4 and TRBJ2-1, the full variable domain is ETGVTQSPTHLIKTRGQQVTLRCSSQSGHNTVSWYQQALGQGPQFIFQYYREEENGRGNFPPRFSGLQFPNYSSELNVNALELDDSALYLCASSPATRYNEQFFGPGTRLTVL.

This sequence joins TRBV7-8 and TRBJ1-1; unclear D gene. This CDR3 has 18 residues. Trimming stripped 3 bases from V and 0 bases from J, with 20 bases between. Germline CDR1 is SGHVS and CDR2 is FQNEAQ. The CDR3 is CASSFLRYEHIMNTEAFF. The CDR3 DNA follows: TGTGCCAGCAGCTTTCTCAGGTATGAACACATAATGAACACTGAAGCTTTCTTT.

This clone was seen only a few times. This sequence joins TRBV23-1 and TRBJ1-5; D gene unclear. TRBV23-1 is designated an ORF whose function remains uncertain. The CDR3 covers 20 residues. The V end was cut by 0 bases, the J end by 2 bases, with 23 bases between. CDR3 in DNA: TGCGCCAGCAGTCAATCGAGGGTCTTTAGGAGAGGTTATCGCAATCAGCCCCAGCATTTT. Its translation is CASSQSRVFRRGYRNQPQHF.